This T cell receptor (beta chain) was identified in a study of shared clonotypes between healthy human individuals. Study outcomes and limitations: With a handful of donors compared, approximately 5.5% of naive CD4 clonotypes were shared.

Genomic DNA of every subset was divided equally among multiple immunoSEQ plates. Sequenced by immunoSEQ multiplex PCR; TCRdb stores in-frame clones only, minus some. Here the sample spans some 900,000 clones, over 75% being singletons. As to this clone: Antigen specificity is unknown.

Donors, healthy HIV-negative adults, lacked recent acute infections or vaccinations. The CDR3 totals 15 residues. Germline trimming cut 5 bases from V and 0 bases from J; bases unmatched to any gene: 3. Germline-derived CDR1 and CDR2 are SGHVS and FNYEAQ. This clonotype originated in a man aged 18 to 29 in good health. This rearrangement joins TRBV7-6 to TRBJ2-5; 10 nucleotides align to TRBD1. Source material: memory CD4+ T cells sorted from blood. Subset specified: CD45RA-negative fraction. CDR3 nucleotide sequence: TGTGCCAGCAGCCGACAGGGGGCGGACCAAGAGACCCAGTACTTC. Encoded protein: CASSRQGADQETQYF.